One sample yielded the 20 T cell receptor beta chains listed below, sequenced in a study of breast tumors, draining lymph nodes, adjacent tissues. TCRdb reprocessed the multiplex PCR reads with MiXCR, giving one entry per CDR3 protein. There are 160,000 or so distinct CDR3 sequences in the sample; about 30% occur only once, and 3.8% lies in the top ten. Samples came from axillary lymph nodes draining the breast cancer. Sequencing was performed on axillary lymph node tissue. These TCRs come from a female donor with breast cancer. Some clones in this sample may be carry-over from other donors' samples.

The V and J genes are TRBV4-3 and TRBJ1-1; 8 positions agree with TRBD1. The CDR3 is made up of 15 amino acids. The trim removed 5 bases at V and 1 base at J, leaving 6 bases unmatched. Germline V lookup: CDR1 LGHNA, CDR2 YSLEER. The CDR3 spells CASSVQGAGNTEAFF. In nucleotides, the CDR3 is TGCGCCAGCAGCGTTCAGGGGGCAGGGAACACTGAAGCTTTCTTT.

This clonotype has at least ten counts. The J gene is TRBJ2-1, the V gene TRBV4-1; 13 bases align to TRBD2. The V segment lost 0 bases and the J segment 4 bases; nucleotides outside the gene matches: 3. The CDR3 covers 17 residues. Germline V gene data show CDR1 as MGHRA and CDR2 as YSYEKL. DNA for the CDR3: TGCGCCAGCAGCCAAGAGGTGGGACTAGCGGGGTACAATGAGCAGTTCTTC. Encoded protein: CASSQEVGLAGYNEQFF.

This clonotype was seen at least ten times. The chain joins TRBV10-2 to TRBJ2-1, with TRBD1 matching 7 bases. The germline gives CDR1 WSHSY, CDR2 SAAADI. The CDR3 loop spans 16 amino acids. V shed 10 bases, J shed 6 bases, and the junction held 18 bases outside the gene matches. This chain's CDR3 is CATRGTNRGSSNEQFF. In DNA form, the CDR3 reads TGCGCCACCAGAGGGACGAACAGGGGTTCATCCAATGAGCAGTTCTTC.

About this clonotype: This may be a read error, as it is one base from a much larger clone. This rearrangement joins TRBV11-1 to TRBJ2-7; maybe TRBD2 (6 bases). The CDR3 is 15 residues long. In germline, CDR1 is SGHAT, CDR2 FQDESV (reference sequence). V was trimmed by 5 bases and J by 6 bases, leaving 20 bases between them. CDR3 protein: CASSPMTTAGGEQYF. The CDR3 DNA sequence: TGTGCCAGCAGCCCAATGACTACAGCGGGCGGCGAGCAGTACTTC.

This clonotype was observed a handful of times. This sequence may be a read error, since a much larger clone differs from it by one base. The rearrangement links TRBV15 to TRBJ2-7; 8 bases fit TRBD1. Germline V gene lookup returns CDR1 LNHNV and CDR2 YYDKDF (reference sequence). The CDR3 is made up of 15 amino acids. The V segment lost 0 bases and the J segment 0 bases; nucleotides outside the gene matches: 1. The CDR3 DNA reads TGTGCCACCAGCAGAGACAGGGGGCCCTCCTACGAGCAGTACTTC. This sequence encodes CATSRDRGPSYEQYF.

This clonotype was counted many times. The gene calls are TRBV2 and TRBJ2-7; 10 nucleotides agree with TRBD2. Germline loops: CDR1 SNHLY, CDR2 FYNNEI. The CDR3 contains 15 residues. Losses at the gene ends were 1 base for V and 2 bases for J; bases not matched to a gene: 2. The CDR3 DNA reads TGTGCCAGCAGTGAAGGGACTAGCGGTGCCTACGAGCAGTACTTC. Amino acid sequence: CASSEGTSGAYEQYF.

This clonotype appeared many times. CDR3 region: CASSTGPAGRRQYF. In DNA, the CDR3 is TGTGCCAGCAGCACCGGGCCCGCCGGTCGTCGGCAGTACTTC. The chain combines TRBV6-2 or TRBV6-3 with TRBJ2-7; D is unresolved. Per germline, CDR1 MNHEY and CDR2 SVGEGT. Trimming pared 6 bases from V and 9 bases from J, leaving 21 bases between. The CDR3 sequence is 14 residues long.

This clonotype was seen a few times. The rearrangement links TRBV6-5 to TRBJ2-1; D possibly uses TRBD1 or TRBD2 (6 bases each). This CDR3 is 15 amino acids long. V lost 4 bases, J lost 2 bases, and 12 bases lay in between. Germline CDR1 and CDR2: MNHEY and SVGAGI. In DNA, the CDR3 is TGTGCCAGCAGTTTAAGTGGGGGGCCCTACAATGAGCAGTTCTTC. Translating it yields CASSLSGGPYNEQFF.

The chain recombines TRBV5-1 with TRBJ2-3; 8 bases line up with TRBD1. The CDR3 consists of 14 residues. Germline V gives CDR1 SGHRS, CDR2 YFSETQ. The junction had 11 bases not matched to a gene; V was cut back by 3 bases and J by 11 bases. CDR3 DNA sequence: TGCGCCAGCAGCTCACCGACAGGGGCCAATGAGCAGTATTTT. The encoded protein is CASSSPTGANEQYF.

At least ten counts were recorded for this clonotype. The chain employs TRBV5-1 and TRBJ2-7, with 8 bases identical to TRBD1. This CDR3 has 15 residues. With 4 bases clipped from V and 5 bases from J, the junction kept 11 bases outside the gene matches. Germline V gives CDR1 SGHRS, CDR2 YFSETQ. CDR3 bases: TGCGCCAGCAGCACCCCCGGGACAGGTTCTAACGAGCAGTACTTC. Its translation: CASSTPGTGSNEQYF. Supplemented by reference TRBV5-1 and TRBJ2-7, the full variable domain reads KAGVTQTPRYLIKTRGQQVTLSCSPISGHRSVSWYQQTPGQGLQFLFEYFSETQRNKGNFPGRFSGRQFSNSRSEMNVSTLELGDSALYLCASSTPGTGSNEQYFGPGTRLTVT.

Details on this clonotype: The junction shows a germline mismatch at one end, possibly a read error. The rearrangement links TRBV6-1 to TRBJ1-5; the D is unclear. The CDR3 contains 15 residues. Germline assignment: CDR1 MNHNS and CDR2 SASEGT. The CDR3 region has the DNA TGTGCCAGCAGTCAAGCAGAAACAGTCAATCAGCCCCAGCATTTT. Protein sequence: CASSQAETVNQPQHF.

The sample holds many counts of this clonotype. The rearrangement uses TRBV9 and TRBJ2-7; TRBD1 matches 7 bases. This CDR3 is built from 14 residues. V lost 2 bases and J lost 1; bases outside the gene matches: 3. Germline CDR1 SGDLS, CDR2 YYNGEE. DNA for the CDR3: TGTGCCAGCAGCGTCCGGGACAGATCCTACGAGCAGTACTTC. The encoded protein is CASSVRDRSYEQYF.

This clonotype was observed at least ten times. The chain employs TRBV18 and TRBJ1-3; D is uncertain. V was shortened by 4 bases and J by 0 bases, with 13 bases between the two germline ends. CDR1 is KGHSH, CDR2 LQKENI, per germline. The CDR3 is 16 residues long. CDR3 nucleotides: TGTGCCAGCTCACGGTCCGGGAAGTTCTCTGGAAACACCATATATTTT. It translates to CASSRSGKFSGNTIYF.

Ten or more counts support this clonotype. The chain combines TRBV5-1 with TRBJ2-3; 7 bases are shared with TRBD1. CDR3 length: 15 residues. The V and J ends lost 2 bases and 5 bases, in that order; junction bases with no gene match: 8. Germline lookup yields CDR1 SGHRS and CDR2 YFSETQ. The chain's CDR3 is CASSFLTPGGDTQYF. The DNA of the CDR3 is TGCGCCAGCAGCTTCTTGACTCCAGGGGGAGATACGCAGTATTTT.

The CDR3 is CSSKAPSDEQFF. The DNA of the CDR3 is TGCAGCAGCAAAGCCCCCTCGGATGAGCAGTTCTTC. The chain has TRBV29-1 and TRBJ2-1; D is undetermined. Germline loops: CDR1 SQVTM, CDR2 ANQGSEA. There are 12 residues in the CDR3. V was pared by 8 bases and J by 8 bases, with 16 bases between.

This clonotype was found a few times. Here the CDR3 reads CASSPHDRHTDTQYF. The CDR3 nucleotides read TGTGCCAGCAGTCCCCACGATAGGCACACAGATACGCAGTATTTT. The V call is TRBV6-2 or TRBV6-3, the J call TRBJ2-3, with unresolved D. The CDR3 has 15 residues. The V gene's germline CDR1 is MNHEY and CDR2 SVGEGT. Trimming cost V 5 bases and J 2 bases, with 14 bases left between them.

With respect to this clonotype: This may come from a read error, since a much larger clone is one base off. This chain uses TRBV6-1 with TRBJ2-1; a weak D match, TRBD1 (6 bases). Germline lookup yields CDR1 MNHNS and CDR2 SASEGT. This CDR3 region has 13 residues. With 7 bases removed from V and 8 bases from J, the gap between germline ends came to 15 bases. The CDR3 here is CASTMEQGYEQFF. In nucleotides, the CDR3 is TGTGCCAGCACCATGGAACAGGGTTATGAGCAGTTCTTC.

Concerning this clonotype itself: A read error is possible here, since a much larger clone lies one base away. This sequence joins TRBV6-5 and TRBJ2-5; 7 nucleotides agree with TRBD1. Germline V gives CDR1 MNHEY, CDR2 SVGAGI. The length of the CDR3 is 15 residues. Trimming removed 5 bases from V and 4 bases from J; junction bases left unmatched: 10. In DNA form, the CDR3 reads TGTGCCAGCAGTCACCAGCGAGGGGGCGGAGAGACCCAGTACTTC. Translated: CASSHQRGGGETQYF.

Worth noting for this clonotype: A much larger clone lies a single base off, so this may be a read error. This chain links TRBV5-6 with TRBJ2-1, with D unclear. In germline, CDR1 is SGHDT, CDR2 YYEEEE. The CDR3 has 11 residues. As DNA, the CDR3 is TGTGTCAGCAGCACACCGACGGAGCAGTTCTTC. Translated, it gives CVSSTPTEQFF.

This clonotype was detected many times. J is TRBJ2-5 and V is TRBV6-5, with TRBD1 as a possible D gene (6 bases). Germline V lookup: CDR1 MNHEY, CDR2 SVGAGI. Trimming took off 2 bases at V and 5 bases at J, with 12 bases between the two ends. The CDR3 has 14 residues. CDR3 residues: CASSYRGSWETQYF. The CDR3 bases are TGTGCCAGCAGTTACAGGGGGAGTTGGGAGACCCAGTACTTC.